These 32 T cell receptor beta chains share one sample of origin, sequenced in a study of T-cell memory formation after mild COVID-19. One entry per CDR3 protein results from TCRdb running MiXCR on the 5' RACE reads. The sample has approximately 400,000 distinct CDR3 sequences; more than 20% are singletons. Input material: PBMCs or a T cell subset sorted from them (not recorded which). These receptors came from an adult woman who had mild COVID-19 (a few samples of this study predate the infection). Cell type and time point are not known.

The chain combines TRBV12-3 or TRBV12-4 with TRBJ2-3; D might be TRBD2 (6 bases). The V end lost 4 bases, the J end lost 0 bases, and 17 bases lay between the germline ends. CDR3 length: 17 amino acids. CDR3 sequence reads: CASSWASRGTSTDTQYF. The CDR3 DNA reads TGTGCCAGCAGTTGGGCCAGCCGGGGGACTAGCACAGATACGCAGTATTTT.

This chain links TRBV27 with TRBJ2-5, with D perhaps assigned TRBD1 or TRBD2 (6 bases each). The CDR3 runs 14 residues. Trimming shortened V by 3 bases and J by 5 bases, and 13 bases separated the two germline ends. CDR1 MNHEY and CDR2 SMNVEV come from the germline V gene (reference sequence). CDR3 nucleotides: TGTGCCAGCAGTTTTCTAGGGGGGAGGGAGACCCAGTACTTC. Residues: CASSFLGGRETQYF.

This clonotype was seen a few times. The chain employs TRBV25-1 and TRBJ1-1, with a possible D match to TRBD1 (6 bases). V dropped 3 bases and J dropped 5 bases, with 13 bases sitting between them. The germline CDR1 and CDR2 sequences are MGHDK and SYGVNS. The CDR3 contains 14 residues. CDR3 coding DNA: TGTGCCAGCAGTGATTGGCCGGGACATACTGAAGCTTTCTTT. Protein product: CASSDWPGHTEAFF.

This clonotype was picked up a small number of times. This rearrangement joins TRBV7-9 to TRBJ2-7; D not certain. CDR1 and CDR2 (germline): SEHNR, FQNEAQ (reference sequence). CDR3 length: 13 amino acids. Trimming took 5 bases from V and 3 from J, leaving 11 bases between them. CDR3 nucleotide sequence: TGTGCCAGCAGCGTATCACAGAGCTACGAGCAGTACTTC. Translating it yields CASSVSQSYEQYF.

The V gene is TRBV9, the J gene TRBJ2-4; tentative D call: TRBD2 (5 bases). The germline V and J ends were trimmed by 0 bases and 8 bases, with 15 bases remaining between them. The germline CDR1 and CDR2 sequences are SGDLS and YYNGEE. The length of the CDR3 is 15 residues. The CDR3 DNA follows: TGTGCCAGCAGCGTAGACCCAGGACCGAGGGACATTCAGTACTTC. It specifies CASSVDPGPRDIQYF.

This clonotype was counted only a few times. In DNA, the CDR3 is TGTGCTAGTGGTTTCGAGAGGGAGCAGTTCTTC. Residues: CASGFEREQFF. The chain employs TRBV12-5 and TRBJ2-1; unclear D gene. The CDR3 runs 11 residues. V was clipped by 3 bases and J by 10 bases, with 7 bases between them. Germline lookup yields CDR1 LGHNT and CDR2 FRNRAP.

The chain has TRBV20-1 and TRBJ1-1; possibly TRBD1 for D (5 bases). V lost 0 bases and J 4 bases, leaving 9 bases between the germline ends. The CDR3 consists of 13 residues. In germline, CDR1 is DFQATT, CDR2 SNEGSKA (reference sequence). The CDR3 loop reads CSARDVRGTEAFF. CDR3 coding DNA: TGCAGTGCTAGAGACGTGAGGGGCACTGAAGCTTTCTTT.

V is TRBV9 and J is TRBJ2-3; D is tentatively TRBD1 or TRBD2 (5 bases each). Trimming stripped 0 bases from V and 4 bases from J, with 12 bases between. The CDR3 has 15 residues. Germline V lookup: CDR1 SGDLS, CDR2 YYNGEE. Written as DNA, the CDR3 is TGTGCCAGCAGCGTAGTGTCGGGGCAGCCAGATACGCAGTATTTT. Protein sequence: CASSVVSGQPDTQYF.

The sample holds a few counts of this clonotype. The genes are TRBV4-1 and TRBJ2-1; the match to TRBD2 covers 7 bases. The V gene end was trimmed by 0 bases and the J gene end by 4 bases; junction bases not matched to a gene: 6. The CDR3 is 16 residues long. The germline V gene encodes CDR1 MGHRA and CDR2 YSYEKL. CDR3 nucleotides: TGCGCCAGCAGCCAAGAGTCGTCTAGCGGATACAATGAGCAGTTCTTC. Residues: CASSQESSSGYNEQFF.

This clonotype was recorded only once. The chain uses TRBV2 and TRBJ2-2; tentatively, D is TRBD1 (6 bases). The CDR3 spans 13 residues. Trimming removed 6 bases from V and 7 bases from J, with 12 bases in between. Germline assignment: CDR1 SNHLY and CDR2 FYNNEI. The CDR3 bases are TGTGCCAGCAGCCGAGGGGGAAACGGGGAGCTGTTTTTT. Amino acid sequence: CASSRGGNGELFF.

The rearrangement links TRBV20-1 to TRBJ1-1; no clear D gene. The CDR3 contains 15 residues. Germline V gene data show CDR1 as DFQATT and CDR2 as SNEGSKA (reference sequence). The V end was cut by 3 bases, the J end by 1 base, with 15 bases between. This CDR3 is CSARGRTSGNTEAFF. The CDR3 nucleotides are TGCAGTGCTAGGGGAAGAACAAGTGGGAACACTGAAGCTTTCTTT.

This clonotype was counted only a few times. The V and J genes are TRBV6-2 or TRBV6-3 and TRBJ1-1; D unclear. V lost 8 bases and J 8 bases, leaving 18 bases between the germline ends. From germline, CDR1 is MNHEY and CDR2 SVGEGT. This CDR3 is 13 amino acids long. The CDR3, as DNA: TGTGCCAGCGGGCTACTCCCTGTTCTCGAAGCTTTCTTT. Translation gives CASGLLPVLEAFF.

The chain couples TRBV12-3 or TRBV12-4 to TRBJ2-2; 7 nucleotides match TRBD2. The CDR3 spans 14 residues. V trimming: 10 bases; J trimming: 2 bases; junction bases outside the gene matches: 7. In DNA, the CDR3 is TGTGCCACCAAGGAGCGGGACAACACCGGGGAGCTGTTTTTT. Translation gives CATKERDNTGELFF.

The V and J genes are TRBV20-1 and TRBJ1-1; D is uncertain. The length of the CDR3 is 15 residues. Trimming shortened V by 3 bases and J by 1 base, and 15 bases separated the two germline ends. Germline values: CDR1 DFQATT, CDR2 SNEGSKA (reference sequence). The CDR3 bases are TGCAGTGCTAGCTACCCCGGGTCGCAGAACACTGAAGCTTTCTTT. Translation gives CSASYPGSQNTEAFF.

Only a few counts were recorded for this clonotype. The J gene is TRBJ2-6, the V gene TRBV2; no clear D. Trimming shortened V by 6 bases and J by 3 bases, and 6 bases separated the two germline ends. This CDR3 spans 13 amino acids. The germline V gene has CDR1 SNHLY and CDR2 FYNNEI. The CDR3 here is CASSRDGANVLTF. The CDR3 DNA is TGTGCCAGCAGCCGCGATGGGGCCAACGTCCTGACTTTC.

This clonotype was observed a handful of times. V usage is TRBV24-1 and J usage is TRBJ2-1, with TRBD2 matching 14 bases. Germline loops: CDR1 KGHDR, CDR2 SFDVKD. The CDR3 length is 17 residues. With V trimmed by 0 bases and J by 8 bases, 5 bases remained unmatched. CDR3 loop: CATSDLPGTSGSDEQFF. Written as DNA, the CDR3 is TGTGCCACCAGTGATTTGCCCGGGACTAGCGGGAGTGATGAGCAGTTCTTC.

This clonotype has just a few counts. This chain links TRBV6-5 with TRBJ1-2; 7 bases map to TRBD1. The ends lost 6 bases at V and 2 bases at J; junction bases unmatched: 6. Germline V gene data show CDR1 as MNHEY and CDR2 as SVGAGI. The CDR3 sequence is 14 residues long. The DNA of the CDR3 is TGTGCCAGCAGGGAGGGACAGCTGAACTATGGCTACACCTTC. Translated, it gives CASREGQLNYGYTF.

The CDR3 region has the DNA TGTGCCAGCAGTCGCCTAACAGGGACAACCTTCTACGAGCAGTACTTC. The encoded protein is CASSRLTGTTFYEQYF. The chain couples TRBV2 to TRBJ2-7; D possibly corresponds to TRBD1 (6 bases). V lost 5 bases and J lost 3, with 20 bases in between. Germline V gene sequence: CDR1 SNHLY, CDR2 FYNNEI. There are 16 residues in the CDR3.

This clonotype was observed a few times. The V call is TRBV5-1, the J call TRBJ2-5; D possibly corresponds to TRBD2 (7 bases). Germline V gene data show CDR1 as SGHRS and CDR2 as YFSETQ. The CDR3 covers 15 residues. Trimming shortened V by 4 bases and J by 5 bases, and 18 bases separated the two germline ends. The CDR3 DNA sequence: TGCGCCAGCAGCCAACCTACGGGGGGCGCCGAGACCCAGTACTTC. This translates into CASSQPTGGAETQYF. Combining the CDR3 with reference TRBV5-1 and TRBJ2-5 gives the whole variable domain KAGVTQTPRYLIKTRGQQVTLSCSPISGHRSVSWYQQTPGQGLQFLFEYFSETQRNKGNFPGRFSGRQFSNSRSEMNVSTLELGDSALYLCASSQPTGGAETQYFGPGTRLLVL.

There are a few counts of this clonotype. This chain joins TRBV4-1 and TRBJ2-5, with TRBD2 matching 11 bases. Germline V gene lookup returns CDR1 MGHRA and CDR2 YSYEKL. After removal of 8 bases from V and 1 base from J, the junction contained 6 bases not matched to a gene. The CDR3 is made up of 15 amino acids. The CDR3 protein is CASLGLAGGQETQYF. In DNA form, the CDR3 reads TGCGCCAGCCTCGGTCTAGCGGGGGGCCAAGAGACCCAGTACTTC.

In regard to this clonotype: In this CDR3 the conserved last residue, phenylalanine or tryptophan, is missing, so a read error is likely. The chain has TRBV5-1 and TRBJ2-7; TRBD2 is a possible D gene (5 bases). V was clipped by 7 bases and J by 3 bases, with 26 bases between them. The CDR3 is made up of 17 amino acids. CDR1 SGHRS and CDR2 YFSETQ come from the germline V gene. The CDR3 DNA follows: TGCGCCAGCGGATTCGCCGACAACGGACTCCCAAACTACGAGCAGTACTTA. This translates into CASGFADNGLPNYEQYL.

This clonotype was detected only a few times. The DNA of the CDR3 is TGCAGCGGCCGCCGGGCTGGGGGTGGGACTGAAGCTTTCTTT. This sequence encodes CSGRRAGGGTEAFF. This chain uses TRBV29-1 with TRBJ1-1; tentatively, D is TRBD1 (5 bases). From germline, CDR1 is SQVTM and CDR2 ANQGSEA. Trimming left V 7 bases short and J 5 bases short, with 20 bases between. CDR3 length: 14 amino acids.

The V call is TRBV5-6, the J call TRBJ2-1; TRBD1 matches 7 bases. J lost 7 bases, V lost 2 bases, and 6 bases had no gene match. This CDR3 contains 14 residues. Per the germline V gene, CDR1 is SGHDT and CDR2 is YYEEEE. The CDR3 reads CASSLPTGSNEQFF. DNA of the CDR3: TGTGCCAGCAGCTTACCGACAGGGTCGAATGAGCAGTTCTTC.

V is TRBV12-5 and J is TRBJ2-7, with TRBD1 identical over 10 bases. This CDR3 region has 16 residues. Germline loops: CDR1 LGHNT, CDR2 FRNRAP. The ends lost 4 bases at V and 4 bases at J; junction bases unmatched: 10. CDR3 protein: CASGSTKGQGIYEQYF. DNA for the CDR3: TGTGCTAGTGGTTCGACCAAGGGACAGGGGATTTACGAGCAGTACTTC.

The chain combines TRBV7-3 with TRBJ2-1, with D possibly TRBD1 on 6 matching bases. The ends were cut back, 5 bases at V and 5 bases at J, with 28 bases in the middle. The germline V gene encodes CDR1 SGHTA and CDR2 FQGTGA. The CDR3 length is 19 residues. The DNA for the CDR3 is TGTGCCAGCAGCCTCACTTTCCGGGTGGGGCAGGGGAATGACAATGAGCAGTTCTTC. It encodes CASSLTFRVGQGNDNEQFF. Supplemented by reference TRBV7-3 and TRBJ2-1, the full variable domain reads GAGVSQTPSNKVTEKGKYVELRCDPISGHTALYWYRQSLGQGPEFLIYFQGTGAADDSGLPNDRFFAVRPEGSVSTLKIQRTERGDSAVYLCASSLTFRVGQGNDNEQFFGPGTRLTVL.

The chain combines TRBV18 with TRBJ2-3, with 9 bases fitting TRBD2. The CDR3 sequence is 16 residues long. With V trimmed by 6 bases and J by 0 bases, 7 bases remained unmatched. The germline V gene encodes CDR1 KGHSH and CDR2 LQKENI. The CDR3 DNA follows: TGTGCCAGCTCCGGACTTAGCGGGAGAAGCACAGATACGCAGTATTTT. Protein: CASSGLSGRSTDTQYF.

The chain links TRBV27 to TRBJ1-2; 11 bases agree with TRBD1. The CDR3 extends over 15 amino acids. Germline V gene data show CDR1 as MNHEY and CDR2 as SMNVEV (reference sequence). V lost 3 bases to trimming and J lost 6 bases; unmatched junction nucleotides: 6. CDR3 residues: CASSFADRGLDGYTF. CDR3 DNA sequence: TGTGCCAGCAGTTTTGCGGACAGGGGGCTGGATGGCTACACCTTC.

This sequence joins TRBV29-1 and TRBJ2-7; perhaps TRBD1 as D (7 bases). The germline CDR1 and CDR2 sequences are SQVTM and ANQGSEA. This CDR3 region has 13 residues. Trimming removed 4 bases at V and 3 bases at J, with 13 bases between. This CDR3 reads CSVVGRGVYEQYF. CDR3 nucleotides: TGCAGCGTTGTCGGCAGGGGGGTCTACGAGCAGTACTTC.

This sequence joins TRBV4-1 and TRBJ2-4; no clear D gene. Germline CDR1 and CDR2: MGHRA and YSYEKL. Trimming pared 1 base from V and 0 bases from J, leaving 7 bases between. The CDR3 contains 15 residues. DNA of the CDR3: TGCGCCAGCAGCCAAGGCCCATTAGCCAAAAACATTCAGTACTTC. Residues: CASSQGPLAKNIQYF.

This clonotype was counted between two and nine times. V gene TRBV5-1 combines with J gene TRBJ1-1, with D possibly TRBD1 on 5 matching bases. Trimming pared 3 bases from V and 10 bases from J, leaving 13 bases between. Germline V CDR1 and CDR2: SGHRS, YFSETQ. The CDR3 covers 12 residues. The CDR3 protein is CASSYLDKGAFF. The CDR3, as DNA: TGCGCCAGCAGCTACCTGGACAAGGGAGCTTTCTTT. The full variable domain, in which reference TRBV5-1 and TRBJ1-1 provide the parts outside the CDR3, is KAGVTQTPRYLIKTRGQQVTLSCSPISGHRSVSWYQQTPGQGLQFLFEYFSETQRNKGNFPGRFSGRQFSNSRSEMNVSTLELGDSALYLCASSYLDKGAFFGQGTRLTVV.

The chain is built from TRBV6-2 or TRBV6-3 and TRBJ1-5; TRBD1 matches 8 bases. The CDR3 is made up of 16 amino acids. With V trimmed by 6 bases and J by 0 bases, 7 bases remained unmatched. Germline CDR1 is MNHEY and CDR2 is SVGEGT. The CDR3: CASRAGTGLSNQPQHF. CDR3 bases: TGTGCCAGCAGGGCCGGGACAGGACTTAGCAATCAGCCCCAGCATTTT.

This clonotype appeared a few times. V usage is TRBV2 and J usage is TRBJ2-7; the D is unclear. V lost 7 bases, J lost 5 bases, and 15 bases lay in between. CDR1 and CDR2 (germline): SNHLY, FYNNEI. CDR3 length: 13 residues. This CDR3 reads CASTGLVSNEQYF. The CDR3 nucleotides read TGTGCCAGCACCGGGCTGGTAAGCAACGAGCAGTACTTC.